Listed below are T cell receptor beta chains from one sample, sequenced in a study of Japanese encephalitis immunity and Zika vaccine responses. TCRdb reprocessed the 5' RACE reads with MiXCR, giving one entry per CDR3 protein. The sample lists 350 to 500 distinct CDR3 sequences, about 7% occurring once. The sample was antigen-activated CD4+ T cells from blood, cultured, taken during a Zika inactivated vaccine study. Receptor source: an adult woman who received an inactivated Zika virus vaccine. Both conserved end residues are part of each CDR3. The order of the fields is clone size, V gene, CDR3 length, J gene, D gene, CDR3 DNA, CDR3 protein. A D gene is named only where the DNA matches it firmly. Clone size is shown for a subset of rows, as once, few, many or a class of expanded clone.

>hyperexpanded|TRBV9|16|TRBJ2-2|TRBD1
TGTGCCAGCAGCGTCACCGGACAGGGGAGCACCGGGGAGCTGTTTTTT
CASSVTGQGSTGELFF
>medium-sized|TRBV3-1|16|TRBJ1-1|-
TGTGCCAGCAGCCAAGTGGGGGGCTCGGGGAACACTGAAGCTTTCTTT
CASSQVGGSGNTEAFF
>many|TRBV19|15|TRBJ2-7|TRBD1
TGTGCCAGTAGTGTACCGGGACAGGGGACCTACGAGCAGTACTTC
CASSVPGQGTYEQYF
>hyperexpanded|TRBV10-3|16|TRBJ2-2|-
TGTGCCATCAGCCCGAGGGAGGGACAGGTCACCGGGGAGCTGTTTTTT
CAISPREGQVTGELFF
>large|TRBV7-9|11|TRBJ1-2|-
TGTGCCAGCAGCTTAGGATCTGGCTACACCTTC
CASSLGSGYTF
>large|TRBV2|12|TRBJ2-1|-
TGTGCCAGCAGTGGGGATGTAGATGAGCAGTTCTTC
CASSGDVDEQFF
>large|TRBV24-1|14|TRBJ2-3|-
TGTGCCACCACCGATGGGACCAACACAGATACGCAGTATTTT
CATTDGTNTDTQYF
>medium-sized|TRBV20-1|11|TRBJ1-1|TRBD1
TGCAGTGCTCGTCGGGACAGCCGGGCTTTCTTT
CSARRDSRAFF
>medium-sized|TRBV27|15|TRBJ2-5|-
TGTGCCAGCAGTCCCCGGGTCCTGGGGGGAGGGACCCAGTACTTC
CASSPRVLGGGTQYF
>large|TRBV6-6|11|TRBJ2-7|-
TGTGCCAGCAGTTCTTCCTTCAGGCAGTACTTC
CASSSSFRQYF
>medium-sized|TRBV5-8|13|TRBJ2-5|-
TGTGCCAGCAGCGGCCGGGGGCAAGAGACCCAGTACTTC
CASSGRGQETQYF
>large|TRBV12-3/TRBV12-4|13|TRBJ2-2|TRBD1
TGTGCCAGCAGTAGACAGGGTACCGGGGAGCTGTTTTTT
CASSRQGTGELFF
>large|TRBV12-3/TRBV12-4|13|TRBJ2-3|-
TGTGCCAGCAGTCTTGATAGGGCAGATACGCAGTATTTT
CASSLDRADTQYF
>many|TRBV6-2/TRBV6-3|18|TRBJ2-4|-
TGTGCCAGCAGTTACTCCACCTATTACGTGAAAGCCAAAAACATTCAGTACTTC
CASSYSTYYVKAKNIQYF
>large|TRBV2|15|TRBJ2-2|TRBD2
TGTGCCAGCGGCCCTAGCGGGGGCGGAACCGGGGAGCTGTTTTTT
CASGPSGGGTGELFF
>large|TRBV11-3|13|TRBJ2-5|TRBD1
TGTGCCAGCACCATACAGGGGCGAGAGACCCAGTACTTC
CASTIQGRETQYF
>large|TRBV19|13|TRBJ2-7|-
TGTGCCAGTAAGGCAGGGACCAACTACGAGCAGTACTTC
CASKAGTNYEQYF
>medium-sized|TRBV9|16|TRBJ2-1|TRBD2
TGTGCCAGCAGCGCGGTAGGGACTAGCGGGGCTTATGAGCAGTTCTTC
CASSAVGTSGAYEQFF
>-|TRBV12-5|13|TRBJ2-3|-
TGTGCTAGAGATTGGGATGGCACAGATACGCAGTATTTT
CARDWDGTDTQYF
>large|TRBV11-1|14|TRBJ2-7|TRBD1
TGTGCCAGCAGCTTGGTGAGACAGGGCGGCGAGCAGTACTTC
CASSLVRQGGEQYF
>-|TRBV5-1|14|TRBJ1-2|-
TGCGCCAGCAGCGGAGCCTCCTTTCAGGGAGGCTACACCTTC
CASSGASFQGGYTF
>large|TRBV11-3|15|TRBJ1-2|-
TGTGCCAGCAGCTTAGATGGCCAGGGGAACTATGGCTACACCTTC
CASSLDGQGNYGYTF
>medium-sized|TRBV13|15|TRBJ2-3|-
TGTGCCAGCAGCTTACGGGGAAGGGGGACAGATACGCAGTATTTT
CASSLRGRGTDTQYF
>hyperexpanded|TRBV5-1|15|TRBJ2-3|TRBD1
TGCGCCAGCAGCTCTCGGGACAGGGCGACAGATACGCAGTATTTT
CASSSRDRATDTQYF
>large|TRBV6-4|14|TRBJ2-2|-
TGTGCCAGCAGTGGATCGCCCCCGTCCGGGGAGCTGTTTTTT
CASSGSPPSGELFF
>medium-sized|TRBV20-1|14|TRBJ1-5|-
TGCAGTGCTAGAGTTTGGGGATCAACGGGGCCCCAGCATTTT
CSARVWGSTGPQHF
>large|TRBV2|15|TRBJ2-1|-
TGTGCCAGCAGTGACAACGGGGGAGGATCCAATGAGCAGTTCTTC
CASSDNGGGSNEQFF
>medium-sized|TRBV3-1|13|TRBJ1-3|-
TGTGCCAGCAGCCGACCGCGTGGAAACACCATATATTTT
CASSRPRGNTIYF
>large|TRBV20-1|14|TRBJ1-5|TRBD1
TGCAGTGCTAAGCAGGGGGCTGACAATCAGCCCCAGCATTTT
CSAKQGADNQPQHF
>medium-sized|TRBV11-2|17|TRBJ2-5|TRBD1
TGTGCCAGCAGCTCGTACGGCCGGGACAGGGGGCGGGAGACCCAGTACTTC
CASSSYGRDRGRETQYF
>medium-sized|TRBV20-1|17|TRBJ2-7|TRBD2
TGCAGTGCTAGAGATAGCGGGACTAGCGGGAGCCCCTACGAGCAGTACTTC
CSARDSGTSGSPYEQYF
>large|TRBV7-2|17|TRBJ2-3|TRBD2
TGTGCCAGCAGCTTTATGGGGGGGACTAGCGTGGCAGATACGCAGTATTTT
CASSFMGGTSVADTQYF
>medium-sized|TRBV7-8|14|TRBJ2-4|TRBD2
TGTGCCAGCAGCTTGGGGACTAACAAAAACATTCAGTACTTC
CASSLGTNKNIQYF